The source of this T cell receptor beta chain is a study of Graves' ophthalmopathy and Graves' hyperthyroidism. Study findings and constraints: Most clonotypes expanded in thyroid above 0.001 frequency were present in blood too.

After removal of 5 bases from V and 6 bases from J, the junction contained 8 bases not matched to a gene. The CDR3 sequence is 14 residues long. Turning to this clonotype: What it binds is unknown. This clone may be a read error of a much larger clone one base away.

Investigators amplified TCR beta CDR3 regions from RNA transcripts. A first-round RT-PCR used HTBI primers, followed by a second-round multiplex PCR. TCRdb redid the calling of the multiplex PCR reads with MiXCR, one entry per CDR3 protein. In the table there are over 650,000 distinct CDR3 sequences, roughly 41% of which are singletons. The rearrangement uses TRBV12-3 or TRBV12-4 and TRBJ2-5; the match to TRBD1 covers 8 bases. The sequencing input was peripheral blood. The receptor was derived from an adult man with Graves' ophthalmopathy. This chain's CDR3 is CASSMTGAPKTQYF. The CDR3 nucleotides are TGTGCCAGCAGTATGACAGGGGCGCCGAAGACCCAGTACTTC.